This TCR beta chain was recovered during a study of beta chain features in type 1 diabetes. Study-wide results and caveats: PCR, the amplification step, might favor shorter templates, equally in patients and controls. Among patients with Type 1 diabetes, TCRB CDR3s were moderately but significantly shorter in every one of the four CD4+ subsets. Researchers reported that naive, central memory and Treg TCRB repertoires appeared more similar in patients than in healthy donors.

This clone showed up just once. As yet, its antigen is unknown. The CDR3 sequence is 16 residues long. CDR1 SGHRS and CDR2 YFSETQ come from the germline V gene. Deletions cut 1 base from V and 6 bases from J, with 16 bases between. Sorting based on CD45RO/CCR7/CD25/CD127/CD95/CD27 separated CD4+ naive, central memory, regulatory and stem cell-like memory cells. Each sorted fraction was over 95% pure. Expressed TCRB transcripts were sequenced because the entire RNA isolate underwent reverse transcription. Generated by immunoSEQ multiplex PCR, the TCRdb table keeps only in-frame clones and is missing some. The sample yields 150,000 or so clones, around 63% seen once.

What was sequenced was naive CD4+ T cells from blood. This receptor was taken from a man in his thirties or forties with type 1 diabetes. J is TRBJ2-2 and V is TRBV5-1, with D possibly being TRBD2 (6 bases). The CDR3 DNA is TGCGCCAGCAGCTTGCCATCTGGCGGGGCCGCCGGGGAGCTGTTTTTT. It codes for CASSLPSGGAAGELFF.